The 25 T cell receptor beta chains in this list originate from one sample, sequenced in a study of human versus mouse CDR3 diversity and MHC coevolution. Sequenced by immunoSEQ multiplex PCR; TCRdb stores in-frame clones only, minus some. This sample has about 81,000 clones, with around 95% found just once. The sequenced material came from naive CD4+ T cells from blood. Subset meaning: CD45RO-negative CD62L-positive naive CD4 T cells. These receptors were taken from a person aged 30 to 69 in good health.

The chain couples TRBV27 to TRBJ2-1, with a tentative D call TRBD2 (6 bases). Trimming left V 6 bases short and J 1 base short, with 13 bases between. This CDR3 has 15 residues. CDR1 and CDR2 from the germline V gene are MNHEY and SMNVEV (reference sequence). The CDR3 region is CASSTTRWSYNEQFF. The CDR3 nucleotides are TGTGCCAGCAGCACGACTAGGTGGTCCTACAATGAGCAGTTCTTC.

The gene calls are TRBV7-9 and TRBJ1-4; 9 nucleotides agree with TRBD1. The V and J ends lost 6 bases and 8 bases, in that order; junction bases with no gene match: 4. This CDR3 contains 13 residues. In germline, CDR1 is SEHNR, CDR2 FQNEAQ (reference sequence). The CDR3 nucleotides are TGTGCCAGCAGTTTACAGGGGGCGGAAAAACTGTTTTTT. It encodes CASSLQGAEKLFF.

J is TRBJ2-5 and V is TRBV7-9; no firm D call. The DNA end favors TRBJ2-7, so the J call may be wrong. This CDR3 is 12 amino acids long. Germline assignment: CDR1 SEHNR and CDR2 FQNEAQ (reference sequence). DNA for the CDR3: TGTGCCAGCAGCTTAGCCCTCTACGAGCAGTACTTC. Translation: CASSLALYEQYF.

The chain uses TRBV28 and TRBJ1-1; 8 nucleotides match TRBD1. The CDR3 is 17 residues long. Germline loops: CDR1 MDHEN, CDR2 SYDVKM. With V trimmed by 6 bases and J by 2 bases, 14 bases remained unmatched. The CDR3 bases are TGTGCCAGCAGCGCTCCCTCCGGGACAGGTAGAAACACTGAAGCTTTCTTT. Its protein is CASSAPSGTGRNTEAFF. The variable domain in full, completed from reference TRBV28 and TRBJ1-1, reads DVKVTQSSRYLVKRTGEKVFLECVQDMDHENMFWYRQDPGLGLRLIYFSYDVKMKEKGDIPEGYSVSREKKERFSLILESASTNQTSMYLCASSAPSGTGRNTEAFFGQGTRLTVV.

J is TRBJ1-2 and V is TRBV5-5; tentatively, D is TRBD1 (5 bases). The V and J ends lost 4 bases and 7 bases respectively, with 11 bases between them. The CDR3 runs 12 residues. Germline CDR1 reads SGHKS; CDR2 reads YYEKEE (reference sequence). The CDR3, as DNA: TGTGCCAGCAGCCCAGGGACTTTTGGCTACACCTTC. Its protein is CASSPGTFGYTF. The complete variable domain, with remaining parts taken from reference TRBV5-5 and TRBJ1-2, reads DAGVTQSPTHLIKTRGQQVTLRCSPISGHKSVSWYQQVLGQGPQFIFQYYEKEERGRGNFPDRFSARQFPNYSSELNVNALLLGDSALYLCASSPGTFGYTFGSGTRLTVV.

The gene calls are TRBV5-6 and TRBJ2-1; tentatively, D is TRBD2 (5 bases). The V and J ends lost 4 bases and 0 bases respectively, with 11 bases between them. This CDR3 is 15 amino acids long. Germline assignment: CDR1 SGHDT and CDR2 YYEEEE. The CDR3 sequence: CASSPGSSSYNEQFF. The CDR3 coding sequence is TGTGCCAGCAGCCCGGGATCGAGCTCCTACAATGAGCAGTTCTTC.

The gene calls are TRBV7-2 and TRBJ2-3; D remains ambiguous. Trimming shortened V by 1 base and J by 8 bases, and 7 bases separated the two germline ends. Germline V gene sequence: CDR1 SGHTA, CDR2 FQGNSA. CDR3 length equals 12 residues. This chain's CDR3 is CASSLVFGTQYF. The CDR3 DNA sequence: TGTGCCAGCAGCTTAGTTTTCGGTACGCAGTATTTT.

This sequence joins TRBV30 and TRBJ1-3; 7 bases are a match to TRBD1. Germline values: CDR1 GTSNPN, CDR2 SVGIG (reference sequence). V dropped 7 bases and J dropped 4; count of bases not matched to a gene: 7. This CDR3 has 13 amino acids. The CDR3 protein is CASTDRDGNTIYF. CDR3 nucleotide sequence: TGTGCCTCGACCGACAGGGACGGAAACACCATATATTTT.

The genes are TRBV5-4 and TRBJ2-6, with TRBD1 identical over 7 bases. Germline CDR1 SGHNT, CDR2 YYREEE (reference sequence). The V segment lost 0 bases and the J segment 0 bases; nucleotides outside the gene matches: 3. This CDR3 spans 17 amino acids. The CDR3 DNA reads as TGTGCCAGCAGCTTGGCGGGACAGCGCTCTGGGGCCAACGTCCTGACTTTC. Translating gives CASSLAGQRSGANVLTF.

V gene TRBV5-1 combines with J gene TRBJ2-7, with 10 bases fitting TRBD1. The junction had 5 bases not matched to a gene; V was cut back by 4 bases and J by 4 bases. The germline V gene has CDR1 SGHRS and CDR2 YFSETQ. There are 14 residues in the CDR3. This CDR3 reads CASSRGQGIYEQYF. CDR3 nucleotide sequence: TGCGCCAGCAGCCGGGGACAGGGGATTTACGAGCAGTACTTC.

The rearrangement joins TRBV7-6 to TRBJ1-1, with a possible D match to TRBD1 (5 bases). The CDR3 extends over 15 amino acids. Looked up from germline, CDR1 is SGHVS and CDR2 is FNYEAQ. Trimming cost V 1 base and J 4 bases, with 13 bases left between them. The CDR3 DNA is TGTGCCAGCAGCTTAGATTCGGTCGGGGGCACTGAAGCTTTCTTT. It yields the protein CASSLDSVGGTEAFF.

The rearrangement links TRBV7-9 to TRBJ1-5; 12 nucleotides align to TRBD1. CDR3 length equals 15 residues. Germline V gene lookup returns CDR1 SEHNR and CDR2 FQNEAQ (reference sequence). With 5 bases clipped from V and 6 bases from J, the junction kept 5 bases outside the gene matches. Written as DNA, the CDR3 is TGTGCCAGCAGCCAGGGACAGGGGGCTTTTCAGCCCCAGCATTTT. Protein: CASSQGQGAFQPQHF.

The chain carries TRBV19 and TRBJ2-7; 8 bases are a match to TRBD2. Losses at the gene ends were 7 bases for V and 6 bases for J; bases not matched to a gene: 8. Germline V CDR1 and CDR2: LNHDA, SQIVND (reference sequence). This CDR3 comprises 13 residues. This CDR3 reads CASTPTGGGEQYF. The DNA for the CDR3 is TGTGCCAGTACCCCTACGGGGGGGGGCGAGCAGTACTTC.

The chain uses TRBV25-1 and TRBJ2-2, with 10 bases aligning to TRBD2. The CDR3 length is 17 residues. CDR1 is MGHDK, CDR2 SYGVNS, per germline. V shed 4 bases and J 0 bases; nucleotides not matched to a gene: 5. The DNA of the CDR3 is TGTGCCAGCAGTGTGCTAGCGGGGGTAGCGAACACCGGGGAGCTGTTTTTT. Its protein is CASSVLAGVANTGELFF. The whole variable domain, remainder taken from reference TRBV25-1 and TRBJ2-2, is EADIYQTPRYLVIGTGKKITLECSQTMGHDKMYWYQQDPGMELHLIHYSYGVNSTEKGDLSSESTVSRIRTEHFPLTLESARPSHTSQYLCASSVLAGVANTGELFFGEGSRLTVL.

The chain uses TRBV7-9 and TRBJ2-3; 7 bases map to TRBD2. Germline trimming cut 5 bases from V and 2 bases from J; bases unmatched to any gene: 4. In germline, CDR1 is SEHNR, CDR2 FQNEAQ (reference sequence). CDR3 size: 14 residues. CDR3: CASSPGTNTDTQYF. The CDR3 bases are TGTGCCAGCAGCCCCGGGACTAACACAGATACGCAGTATTTT.

The chain links TRBV5-1 to TRBJ1-1, with TRBD1 matching over 9 bases. V dropped 0 bases and J dropped 4; count of bases not matched to a gene: 4. The CDR3 extends over 15 amino acids. CDR1 and CDR2 (germline): SGHRS, YFSETQ. The CDR3 protein is CASSLDRDRATEAFF. The DNA for the CDR3 is TGCGCCAGCAGCTTGGACCGGGACAGGGCCACTGAAGCTTTCTTT.

The rearrangement uses TRBV14 and TRBJ1-2; unclear D gene. Trimming pared 4 bases from V and 4 bases from J, leaving 10 bases between. The CDR3 has 13 amino acids. Germline-derived CDR1 and CDR2 are SGHDN and FVKESK. CDR3 in DNA: TGTGCCAGCAGCCGCGAACAGATCTATGGCTACACCTTC. It is translated as CASSREQIYGYTF.

The chain links TRBV7-3 to TRBJ2-3; 8 bases align to TRBD2. CDR1 and CDR2 from the germline V gene are SGHTA and FQGTGA. This CDR3 contains 16 residues. The trim removed 3 bases at V and 2 bases at J, leaving 7 bases unmatched. CDR3 protein: CASSFDSGTFTDTQYF. For the CDR3, the DNA is TGTGCCAGCAGCTTCGATAGCGGGACATTCACAGATACGCAGTATTTT.

V usage is TRBV7-9 and J usage is TRBJ2-7, with TRBD2 identical over 7 bases. The CDR3 runs to 15 residues. CDR1 SEHNR and CDR2 FQNEAQ come from the germline V gene (reference sequence). J lost 7 bases, V lost 3 bases, and 12 bases had no gene match. CDR3 residues: CASSLGRGGLDEQYF. The DNA for the CDR3 is TGTGCCAGCAGCTTGGGCCGCGGAGGACTAGATGAGCAGTACTTC.

The chain joins TRBV27 to TRBJ1-5; TRBD1 agrees at 9 bases. Per the germline V gene, CDR1 is MNHEY and CDR2 is SMNVEV (reference sequence). The V and J ends lost 5 bases and 4 bases, in that order; junction bases with no gene match: 9. This CDR3 comprises 16 residues. This CDR3 reads CASSPRQGGRNQPQHF. The CDR3, as DNA: TGTGCCAGCAGTCCTCGACAGGGGGGAAGGAATCAGCCCCAGCATTTT.

The gene calls are TRBV7-3 and TRBJ2-3, with 7 bases that match TRBD2. The junction had 6 bases not matched to a gene; V was cut back by 4 bases and J by 2 bases. From germline, CDR1 is SGHTA and CDR2 FQGTGA. The CDR3 covers 15 residues. The DNA of the CDR3 is TGTGCCAGCAGCTATCGGGGAGGGACCACAGATACGCAGTATTTT. Translating it yields CASSYRGGTTDTQYF.

The V gene is TRBV2, the J gene TRBJ2-7; the D gene is possibly TRBD1 (6 bases). V shed 7 bases and J shed 0 bases, with 16 bases lying between them. This CDR3 contains 15 residues. Germline-derived CDR1 and CDR2 are SNHLY and FYNNEI. CDR3 region: CASTKGTPSSYEQYF. The CDR3 DNA sequence: TGTGCCAGCACCAAGGGGACACCCAGCTCCTACGAGCAGTACTTC. Complete variable domain (other parts from reference TRBV2 and TRBJ2-7): EPEVTQTPSHQVTQMGQEVILRCVPISNHLYFYWYRQILGQKVEFLVSFYNNEISEKSEIFDDQFSVERPDGSNFTLKIRSTKLEDSAMYFCASTKGTPSSYEQYFGPGTRLTVT.

This chain connects TRBV19 to TRBJ2-5; weak D call: TRBD1 (5 bases). CDR3 size: 15 residues. Looked up from germline, CDR1 is LNHDA and CDR2 is SQIVND (reference sequence). Trimming shortened V by 6 bases and J by 1 base, and 15 bases separated the two germline ends. DNA of the CDR3: TGTGCCAGTAGCGTAAGGGAAAGGGGCCAAGAGACCCAGTACTTC. As protein: CASSVRERGQETQYF.

The V gene is TRBV5-1, the J gene TRBJ2-2; 8 bases line up with TRBD1. The germline V gene has CDR1 SGHRS and CDR2 YFSETQ. The CDR3 loop spans 15 amino acids. Trimming removed 4 bases from V and 0 bases from J; junction bases left unmatched: 2. In DNA form, the CDR3 reads TGCGCCAGCAGCACGGGACAGGCGAACACCGGGGAGCTGTTTTTT. Translated, it gives CASSTGQANTGELFF.

The chain uses TRBV18 and TRBJ2-7; 11 bases line up with TRBD1. CDR1 KGHSH and CDR2 LQKENI come from the germline V gene. V shed 3 bases, J shed 5 bases, and the junction held 9 bases outside the gene matches. This CDR3 is built from 16 residues. The chain's CDR3 is CASSPGQGAMWDEQYF. CDR3 bases: TGTGCCAGCTCACCTGGACAGGGGGCTATGTGGGACGAGCAGTACTTC. The whole variable domain, remainder taken from reference TRBV18 and TRBJ2-7, is NAGVMQNPRHLVRRRGQEARLRCSPMKGHSHVYWYRQLPEEGLKFMVYLQKENIIDESGMPKERFSAEFPKEGPSILRIQQVVRGDSAAYFCASSPGQGAMWDEQYFGPGTRLTVT.